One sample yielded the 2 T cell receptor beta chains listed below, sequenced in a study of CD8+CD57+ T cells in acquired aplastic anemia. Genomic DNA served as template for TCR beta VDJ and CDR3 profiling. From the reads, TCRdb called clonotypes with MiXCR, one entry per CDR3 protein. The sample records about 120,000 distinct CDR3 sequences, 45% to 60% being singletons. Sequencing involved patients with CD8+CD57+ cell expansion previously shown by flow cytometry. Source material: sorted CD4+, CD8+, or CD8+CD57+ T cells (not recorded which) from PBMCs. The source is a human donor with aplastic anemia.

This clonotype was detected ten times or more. CDR3 sequence reads: CASSQGATSSYEQYF. CDR3 DNA sequence: TGCGCCAGCAGCCAAGGGGCGACGAGCTCCTACGAGCAGTACTTC. The chain joins TRBV4-1 to TRBJ2-7; D is ambiguous. The CDR3 is 15 residues long. Germline CDR1 is MGHRA and CDR2 is YSYEKL. V lost 1 base and J lost 0, with 10 bases in between.

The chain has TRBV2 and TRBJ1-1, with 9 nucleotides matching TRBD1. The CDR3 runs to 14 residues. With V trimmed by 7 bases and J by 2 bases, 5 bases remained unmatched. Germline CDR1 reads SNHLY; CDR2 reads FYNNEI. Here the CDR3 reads CASMADRGNTEAFF. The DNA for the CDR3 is TGTGCCAGCATGGCGGACAGGGGAAACACTGAAGCTTTCTTT.